The 29 T cell receptor beta chains listed next were all sequenced from one sample in a study of blood T cell repertoires in COVID-19. This table comes from immunoSEQ multiplex PCR, and its TCRdb copy is limited to in-frame clones, with some not included. The sample has 120,000 to 150,000 clones, 65% to 85% seen once. Sequencing used PBMCs or T cells enriched from blood (not recorded which). These receptors originate from a woman aged 50 to 60 who had been exposed to COVID-19.

The chain combines TRBV3-1 (or the pseudogene TRBV3-2) with TRBJ1-1, with unresolved D. V was trimmed by 1 base and J by 9 bases, leaving 9 bases between them. Germline CDR1 is LGHDT and CDR2 is YNNKEL (reference sequence). The CDR3 sequence is 12 residues long. CDR3 amino acids: CASSQVLTKAFF. DNA for the CDR3: TGTGCCAGCAGCCAAGTACTCACCAAAGCTTTCTTT.

The rearrangement links TRBV9 to TRBJ2-7, with 10 bases matching TRBD1. The V gene's germline CDR1 is SGDLS and CDR2 YYNGEE. The CDR3 spans 16 residues. V trimming: 0 bases; J trimming: 6 bases; junction bases outside the gene matches: 9. The CDR3 DNA reads TGTGCCAGCAGCGTAGCCCAGACAGGGGGCCAGGTCGAGCAGTACTTC. As protein: CASSVAQTGGQVEQYF.

The J gene is TRBJ2-7, the V gene TRBV7-3; tentative D call: TRBD2 (7 bases). Germline V lookup: CDR1 SGHTA, CDR2 FQGTGA. The CDR3 totals 15 residues. The V gene lost 2 bases and the J gene lost 2 bases, with 13 bases spanning the gap. The CDR3 DNA reads TGTGCCAGCAGCTTAGACGGGGGGCTTACCTACGAGCAGTACTTC. This encodes CASSLDGGLTYEQYF.

The chain employs TRBV7-2 and TRBJ2-5, with TRBD2 identical over 8 bases. The germline CDR1 and CDR2 sequences are SGHTA and FQGNSA. V was clipped by 6 bases and J by 5 bases; unmatched bases: 11. The CDR3 spans 15 residues. The CDR3: CASSPGWPSGETQYF. In DNA form, the CDR3 reads TGTGCCAGCAGTCCAGGGTGGCCTAGCGGGGAGACCCAGTACTTC.

In its sample, this clone was seen once. The chain joins TRBV5-4 to TRBJ2-5, with 11 bases identical to TRBD1. From germline, CDR1 is SGHNT and CDR2 YYREEE (reference sequence). The V segment lost 0 bases and the J segment 6 bases; nucleotides outside the gene matches: 4. The CDR3 loop spans 15 amino acids. The CDR3 coding sequence is TGTGCCAGCAGCTTGGCCGGACAGGGGGCGAAGACCCAGTACTTC. As protein: CASSLAGQGAKTQYF.

This clone was picked up one time. This chain links TRBV5-6 with TRBJ2-1; 8 nucleotides match TRBD2. This CDR3 region has 17 residues. V lost 0 bases, J lost 2 bases, and 7 bases stayed unmatched. The germline V gene encodes CDR1 SGHDT and CDR2 YYEEEE. The CDR3 is CASSLGLAGYTYNEQFF. The CDR3 DNA reads TGTGCCAGCAGCTTGGGATTAGCGGGGTATACCTACAATGAGCAGTTCTTC. Full variable domain (rest looked up from reference TRBV5-6 and TRBJ2-1): DAGVTQSPTHLIKTRGQQVTLRCSPKSGHDTVSWYQQALGQGPQFIFQYYEEEERQRGNFPDRFSGHQFPNYSSELNVNALLLGDSALYLCASSLGLAGYTYNEQFFGPGTRLTVL.

The chain links TRBV10-2 to TRBJ2-7; D possibly corresponds to TRBD2 (6 bases). The germline V and J ends were trimmed by 8 bases and 4 bases, with 15 bases remaining between them. Germline assignment: CDR1 WSHSY and CDR2 SAAADI. The CDR3 covers 13 residues. As DNA, the CDR3 is TGCGCCAGCCGACTCTGGGGGGATTACGAGCAGTACTTC. It translates to CASRLWGDYEQYF.

The gene calls are TRBV10-2 and TRBJ1-1; TRBD1 aligns across 8 bases. Trimming cost V 10 bases and J 0 bases; bases outside gene matches: 10. The CDR3 contains 15 residues. The germline CDR1 and CDR2 sequences are WSHSY and SAAADI. The CDR3 DNA is TGCGCCACCGCCTTGACAGGGGTCATGAACACTGAAGCTTTCTTT. Its protein product is CATALTGVMNTEAFF.

The chain is built from TRBV24-1 and TRBJ2-1; weak D call: TRBD1 (7 bases). V was clipped by 5 bases and J by 6 bases, with 13 bases between them. CDR1 is KGHDR, CDR2 SFDVKD, per germline. CDR3 length: 14 residues. The CDR3: CATSGAGGGNEQFF. CDR3 coding DNA: TGTGCCACCAGTGGGGCAGGGGGAGGCAATGAGCAGTTCTTC.

The gene calls are TRBV7-2 and TRBJ2-1, with TRBD2 as a possible D gene (5 bases). Looked up from germline, CDR1 is SGHTA and CDR2 is FQGNSA. The CDR3 spans 15 residues. The V and J ends lost 0 bases and 3 bases respectively, with 9 bases between them. The CDR3 DNA is TGTGCCAGCAGCTTAGCAAACGGGAACTACAATGAGCAGTTCTTC. This encodes CASSLANGNYNEQFF. The variable domain in full, completed from reference TRBV7-2 and TRBJ2-1, reads GAGVSQSPSNKVTEKGKDVELRCDPISGHTALYWYRQSLGQGLEFLIYFQGNSAPDKSGLPSDRFSAERTGGSVSTLTIQRTQQEDSAVYLCASSLANGNYNEQFFGPGTRLTVL.

This chain links TRBV9 with TRBJ2-7; D remains ambiguous. The germline V gene encodes CDR1 SGDLS and CDR2 YYNGEE. This CDR3 contains 15 residues. V lost 0 bases and J lost 3, with 13 bases in between. The CDR3 protein is CASSVGAGDLYEQYF. CDR3 bases: TGTGCCAGCAGCGTAGGAGCAGGCGACCTCTACGAGCAGTACTTC.

The chain links TRBV19 to TRBJ1-5, with D possibly matching TRBD1 (5 bases). Trimming left V 1 base short and J 10 bases short, with 14 bases between. This CDR3 comprises 14 residues. Germline CDR1 and CDR2: LNHDA and SQIVND (reference sequence). Written as DNA, the CDR3 is TGTGCCAGTAGTATAGGGGCAGGGCCCTCTCCCCAGCATTTT. Protein: CASSIGAGPSPQHF.

The chain employs TRBV9 and TRBJ2-2; TRBD2 matches at 12 bases. The germline gives CDR1 SGDLS, CDR2 YYNGEE. V dropped 1 base and J dropped 5; count of bases not matched to a gene: 6. CDR3 length equals 17 residues. Here the CDR3 reads CASSVRLAGGNTGELFF. In nucleotides, the CDR3 is TGTGCCAGCAGCGTAAGGCTAGCGGGGGGGAATACCGGGGAGCTGTTTTTT.

CDR3 sequence (DNA): TGTGCCAGTAGTTCAACCGGGACAGGAGAGACCCAGTACTTC. Translating it yields CASSSTGTGETQYF. V usage is TRBV19 and J usage is TRBJ2-5, with TRBD1 matching 8 bases. The CDR3 extends over 14 amino acids. Germline assignment: CDR1 LNHDA and CDR2 SQIVND (reference sequence). V dropped 5 bases and J dropped 4; count of bases not matched to a gene: 6.

The V gene is TRBV6-5, the J gene TRBJ2-7, with D maybe TRBD2 (6 bases). Germline-derived CDR1 and CDR2 are MNHEY and SVGAGI. There are 13 residues in the CDR3. The V end lost 5 bases, the J end lost 2 bases, and 10 bases lay between the germline ends. CDR3 coding DNA: TGTGCCAGCAGTCCGCGGGGACCCTACGAGCAGTACTTC. Residues: CASSPRGPYEQYF.

This chain uses TRBV4-2 with TRBJ2-1; TRBD2 matches at 11 bases. Germline CDR1 reads LGHNA; CDR2 reads YNFKEQ. The V gene end was trimmed by 0 bases and the J gene end by 6 bases; junction bases not matched to a gene: 4. The CDR3 consists of 16 residues. The CDR3 protein is CASSQDGSGGANEQFF. CDR3 in DNA: TGTGCCAGCAGCCAAGATGGTAGCGGGGGGGCCAATGAGCAGTTCTTC.

The CDR3 nucleotides are TGTGCCAGCAGTGTTTTGACAGGTAGTTCCTACAATGAGCAGTTCTTC. This translates into CASSVLTGSSYNEQFF. The rearrangement joins TRBV6-1 to TRBJ2-1; D perhaps matches TRBD1 (6 bases). This CDR3 is built from 16 residues. Germline V gene sequence: CDR1 MNHNS, CDR2 SASEGT. V lost 4 bases, J lost 1 base, and 14 bases lay in between.

The V gene is TRBV19, the J gene TRBJ2-3; TRBD1 aligns across 7 bases. The CDR3 runs 17 residues. In germline, CDR1 is LNHDA, CDR2 SQIVND (reference sequence). Trimming at V came to 5 bases and at J to 0 bases, leaving 11 bases not matched to a gene. The CDR3 region is CASSVRTGELSTDTQYF. CDR3 bases: TGTGCCAGTAGTGTTCGAACAGGGGAGTTGAGCACAGATACGCAGTATTTT.

The CDR3 DNA reads as TGTGCCAGCAGCTCCGGCGACAGGCCCGAAGCTTTCTTT. Translation gives CASSSGDRPEAFF. The genes are TRBV7-2 and TRBJ1-1, with D perhaps TRBD1 (6 bases). Trimming shortened V by 4 bases and J by 8 bases, and 14 bases separated the two germline ends. There are 13 residues in the CDR3. CDR1 SGHTA and CDR2 FQGNSA come from the germline V gene.

The CDR3 bases are TGTGCCAGCAGCCGGGGGCGGAGCCAAGAGACCCAGTACTTC. Translating it yields CASSRGRSQETQYF. V is TRBV7-8 and J is TRBJ2-5, with D tentatively TRBD1 or TRBD2 (6 bases each). CDR3 length: 14 amino acids. Germline values: CDR1 SGHVS, CDR2 FQNEAQ. Trimming removed 5 bases at V and 1 base at J, with 11 bases between.

The V call is TRBV29-1, the J call TRBJ2-1; 9 positions match TRBD1. The CDR3 is 16 amino acids. The V segment lost 4 bases and the J segment 5 bases; nucleotides outside the gene matches: 12. Germline loops: CDR1 SQVTM, CDR2 ANQGSEA. The CDR3 region is CSVVGTGTGSHNEQFF. In DNA form, the CDR3 reads TGCAGCGTTGTGGGTACCGGGACAGGGTCCCACAATGAGCAGTTCTTC.

The chain combines TRBV28 with TRBJ2-2; 9 bases agree with TRBD2. Germline V CDR1 and CDR2: MDHEN, SYDVKM. The CDR3 contains 16 residues. Losses at the gene ends were 4 bases for V and 3 bases for J; bases not matched to a gene: 6. CDR3 region: CASSSAGGWDTGELFF. In DNA, the CDR3 is TGTGCCAGCAGTTCAGCGGGAGGATGGGACACCGGGGAGCTGTTTTTT.

The chain carries TRBV7-2 and TRBJ1-2, with D possibly matching TRBD1 (6 bases). The CDR3 covers 17 residues. V was cut by 5 bases and J by 5 bases, with 24 bases left in between. CDR1 is SGHTA, CDR2 FQGNSA, per germline. DNA of the CDR3: TGTGCCAGCAGCCGTTCAAGGGAGGGGGGGGCTAGATATGGCTACACCTTC. Translated: CASSRSREGGARYGYTF.

This clone appeared a single time. Here the CDR3 reads CASSQGLAGGSSYNEQFF. The CDR3, as DNA: TGTGCCAGCAGCCAGGGACTAGCGGGAGGGAGCTCCTACAATGAGCAGTTCTTC. V usage is TRBV5-6 and J usage is TRBJ2-1, with TRBD2 matching over 16 bases. The CDR3 runs 18 residues. J lost 0 bases, V lost 4 bases, and 4 bases had no gene match. CDR1 is SGHDT and CDR2 is YYEEEE in the germline V gene.

This clone appeared a few times. The chain has TRBV29-1 and TRBJ2-2; no reliable D call. Trimming took 6 bases from V and 7 from J, leaving 15 bases between them. The germline gives CDR1 SQVTM, CDR2 ANQGSEA. CDR3 length equals 13 residues. CDR3 DNA: TGCAGCGTGACGGGTACACTCGGCGGGGAGCTGTTTTTT. As protein: CSVTGTLGGELFF.

The chain combines TRBV5-1 with TRBJ1-1; D ambiguous. There are 13 residues in the CDR3. V lost 5 bases, J lost 4 bases, and 12 bases lay in between. Germline V gene sequence: CDR1 SGHRS, CDR2 YFSETQ. The CDR3 here is CASSNQVGTEAFF. The CDR3 DNA sequence: TGCGCCAGCAGTAACCAGGTCGGCACTGAAGCTTTCTTT.

V is TRBV5-1 and J is TRBJ1-1; tentatively, D is TRBD1 (6 bases). Germline V lookup: CDR1 SGHRS, CDR2 YFSETQ. The V end was cut by 4 bases, the J end by 7 bases, with 14 bases between. The CDR3 totals 13 residues. The CDR3 DNA reads TGCGCCAGCAGCAGGGGACAAAACGTTGAAGCTTTCTTT. Amino acid sequence: CASSRGQNVEAFF.

V usage is TRBV4-1 and J usage is TRBJ1-2; no clear D gene. The V and J ends lost 3 bases and 6 bases respectively, with 14 bases between them. CDR1 and CDR2 (germline): MGHRA, YSYEKL. The CDR3 is 14 amino acids. The CDR3 loop is CASSQIQGVDGYTF. CDR3 bases: TGCGCCAGCAGCCAGATCCAAGGAGTGGATGGCTACACCTTC.

The CDR3 nucleotides are TGTGCCAGCAGTGTTCCAGGGGGCTCGGCACCCCTCCACTTT. It codes for CASSVPGGSAPLHF. V and J are TRBV2 and TRBJ1-6, with 8 bases aligning to TRBD1. With 4 bases clipped from V and 11 bases from J, the junction kept 7 bases outside the gene matches. Germline-derived CDR1 and CDR2 are SNHLY and FYNNEI. The CDR3 is made up of 14 amino acids. Variable domain in full (rest from reference TRBV2 and TRBJ1-6): EPEVTQTPSHQVTQMGQEVILRCVPISNHLYFYWYRQILGQKVEFLVSFYNNEISEKSEIFDDQFSVERPDGSNFTLKIRSTKLEDSAMYFCASSVPGGSAPLHFGNGTRLTVT.